The present entry profiles one T cell receptor beta chain with its context. The antigen remains unidentified. The sample belongs to a study of radiation and T cells in renal cell carcinoma. Study background: Nephrectomy followed 15 Gy stereotactic body radiation by 4 weeks. Overall study results and limits: Top tumor clonotypes rose in blood 2 weeks post-radiation, then contracted.

Time point in this sample: baseline pretreatment blood. Noted treatment: 15 Gy SBRT to primary tumor, nephrectomy 4 weeks later. The patient's renal cell carcinoma had clear cell pathology. Trimming removed 2 bases at V and 3 bases at J, with 12 bases between. The germline V gene has CDR1 SGHKS and CDR2 YYEKEE (reference sequence). The CDR3 loop spans 15 amino acids. Some clones are missing from TCRdb's copy, which holds only in-frame ones; the method was immunoSEQ multiplex PCR. Among approximately 120,000 clones listed, around 83% were seen once. The source was blood, collected from a patient whose treatment included radiotherapy and nephrectomy. This sequence was found in a woman between 55 and 75 years old with renal cell carcinoma. The rearrangement joins TRBV5-5 to TRBJ1-5; D is uncertain. In nucleotides, the CDR3 is TGTGCCAGCAGCTTAATATTACAGCCCAATCAGCCCCAGCATTTT. This encodes CASSLILQPNQPQHF.